The rows below give T cell receptor beta chains drawn from one sample of a study of blood T cells in healthy people across ages. TCRdb used MiXCR to reprocess the 5' RACE reads, holding one entry per CDR3 protein. Of about 1,400,000 distinct CDR3 sequences listed, 59% were seen once; the top ten hold 5.5% to 8%. Sequenced sample: blood. All receptors come from a man aged 18-30 years in good health. CDR3s include the opening cysteine and the closing phenylalanine or tryptophan. The order of the fields is clone size, V gene, CDR3 length, D gene, J gene, CDR3 protein, CDR3 DNA. The D gene is left open where the match is weak. The size entry is marked missing in some rows and otherwise reads once, few, many or a size class.

clone size: NA; V gene: TRBV20-1; CDR3 length: 15; D gene: TRBD1; J gene: TRBJ1-2; CDR3 protein: CSAQIGDRGVCGYTF; CDR3 DNA: TGCAGTGCGCAGATAGGGGACAGGGGGGTATGTGGCTACACCTTC
clone size: NA; V gene: TRBV27; CDR3 length: 14; D gene: NA; J gene: TRBJ2-7; CDR3 protein: CASTTAREVGEQYF; CDR3 DNA: TGTGCCAGCACCACGGCTAGGGAGGTTGGAGAGCAGTACTTC
clone size: NA; V gene: TRBV10-3; CDR3 length: 13; D gene: NA; J gene: TRBJ2-1; CDR3 protein: CAISVRGMGEQFF; CDR3 DNA: TGTGCCATCAGTGTGAGGGGGATGGGTGAGCAGTTCTTC
clone size: NA; V gene: TRBV15; CDR3 length: 13; D gene: NA; J gene: TRBJ2-7; CDR3 protein: CATSRDVRDEQYF; CDR3 DNA: TGTGCCACCAGCAGAGATGTCAGGGACGAGCAGTACTTC
clone size: NA; V gene: TRBV15; CDR3 length: 12; D gene: TRBD1; J gene: TRBJ2-7; CDR3 protein: CAAGQGSYEQYF; CDR3 DNA: TGTGCCGCAGGACAGGGTTCCTACGAGCAGTACTTC
clone size: NA; V gene: TRBV4-1; CDR3 length: 16; D gene: TRBD2; J gene: TRBJ2-5; CDR3 protein: CASSLRLAGVQETQYF; CDR3 DNA: TGCGCCAGCAGCCTCCGACTAGCGGGAGTCCAAGAGACCCAGTACTTC
clone size: few; V gene: TRBV29-1; CDR3 length: 13; D gene: NA; J gene: TRBJ2-7; CDR3 protein: CSVVGVSSYEQYF; CDR3 DNA: TGCAGCGTTGTGGGCGTGAGCTCCTACGAGCAGTACTTC
clone size: NA; V gene: TRBV20-1; CDR3 length: 16; D gene: TRBD2; J gene: TRBJ2-1; CDR3 protein: CSASLSGMSSYNEQFF; CDR3 DNA: TGCAGTGCTAGCCTTAGCGGGATGAGCTCCTACAATGAGCAGTTCTTC
clone size: NA; V gene: TRBV4-3; CDR3 length: 15; D gene: NA; J gene: TRBJ2-7; CDR3 protein: CASSQRASSSYEQYF; CDR3 DNA: TGCGCCAGCAGCCAGAGAGCTAGCAGCTCCTACGAGCAGTACTTC
clone size: once; V gene: TRBV9; CDR3 length: 14; D gene: NA; J gene: TRBJ1-2; CDR3 protein: CASSAHQGGDGYTF; CDR3 DNA: TGTGCCAGCAGCGCCCACCAGGGAGGAGATGGCTACACCTTC
clone size: few; V gene: TRBV27; CDR3 length: 15; D gene: NA; J gene: TRBJ2-3; CDR3 protein: CASTEILLGADTQYF; CDR3 DNA: TGTGCCAGCACCGAGATCCTTTTAGGGGCAGATACGCAGTATTTT
clone size: NA; V gene: TRBV5-5; CDR3 length: 14; D gene: NA; J gene: TRBJ1-4; CDR3 protein: CASTKTGPNEKLFF; CDR3 DNA: TGTGCCAGCACCAAGACAGGCCCAAATGAAAAACTGTTTTTT
clone size: few; V gene: TRBV21-1; CDR3 length: 14; D gene: NA; J gene: TRBJ1-6; CDR3 protein: CASSKGICNSPLHF; CDR3 DNA: TGTGCCAGCAGCAAAGGGATCTGTAATTCACCCCTCCACTTT
clone size: NA; V gene: TRBV27; CDR3 length: 17; D gene: NA; J gene: TRBJ2-5; CDR3 protein: CASSLSVVGGPLETQYF; CDR3 DNA: TGTGCCAGCAGTTTATCGGTGGTGGGGGGGCCTTTAGAGACCCAGTACTTC